This T cell receptor beta chain came from a study of CD8 T cells in ankylosing spondylitis (dated by TCRdb to the late 2010s). Broadly, across the study: T cell receptor beta repertoires were profiled in healthy donors and ankylosing spondylitis patients so that disease-linked TCR variants could be found. Peripheral blood was sampled, and synovial fluid was additionally collected from ankylosing spondylitis patients. The whole study cohort included over 85 healthy donors and around 24 ankylosing spondylitis patients.

Sequencing took place on an Illumina HiSeq 2500. Quantitative 5'-RACE with molecular barcodes was the method used to prepare the TCR beta libraries. The original methods were these. A new computational method, built on a probabilistic model of VDJ rearrangement, was used to identify disease-linked TCR variants. TCRdb trimmed the raw reads at Q25, called clones with MiXCR and kept productive beta chains. For every CDR3 protein sequence, its rows merge into one entry that carries the most common genes and DNA. The V and J calls and clone size come from TCRdb's table, not from the authors' own analysis. The table for this sample lists 250,000 to 400,000 distinct CDR3 sequences; 11% of them were counted only once. The ten largest clones represent roughly 9.5% of the sample. Comments on this clonotype: Its antigen is unknown. Base quality data are lacking; no much larger clone is found one base away.

CDR1 and CDR2 (SGHRS, YFSETQ) derive from the germline V gene. From the cysteine through the phenylalanine, the CDR3 covers 14 amino acids. Only the CDR3 DNA stays, 42 bases, in frame from base 1. Trimming costs V 5 bases and J 0 bases, and their ends lie 10 bases apart. The study at large found these results: Some motif variants were previously reported in synovial fluid and blood of reactive arthritis patients, suggesting common disease-initiation mechanisms. The disease-linked clones had a CD8+ phenotype and were found at relatively low frequencies in peripheral blood. Significant enrichment of the disease-linked clones was reported in matched synovial fluid samples from ankylosing spondylitis patients. Blood from ankylosing spondylitis patients appeared to be characterized by a TCR beta motif composed of 7 to 9 highly homologous amino acid variants.

The sequenced sample consisted of blood, either unsorted or a sorted T cell fraction (not recorded which). This sequence uses TRBV5-1 and TRBJ2-3; no D gene can be assigned with confidence. This TCR came from a female donor with ankylosing spondylitis or in good health (not recorded which). The DNA sequence reads TGCGCCAGCAGTATGGATTCTAGCACAGATACGCAGTATTTT. The translation is CASSMDSSTDTQYF.